This TCR beta chain was identified during a study of T cell responses to AZD1222 COVID-19 vaccine. In this sample, this clone turned up once. Antigen specificity is unknown. The method was immunoSEQ multiplex PCR; TCRdb's version includes in-frame clones alone and lacks a portion of them. In the table there are about 180,000 clones, 85% to 90% of which are singletons. Findings and limits, study-wide: Unmutated regions of variants are reportedly targeted by nearly half of spike-specific TCRs. White British people made up most donors, females outnumbered males, and clonal diversity was possibly underestimated. None of the repertoires were sampled until the peak T cell response had passed. Elevations in Spike-specific TCR breadth and depth followed administration of two AZD1222 doses.

J lost 5 bases, V lost 5 bases, and 14 bases had no gene match. The CDR3 spans 16 residues. CDR1 is MGHRA, CDR2 YSYEKL, per germline. This clonotype originated in an adult who received the MenACWY meningococcal vaccine as a control. The chain links TRBV4-1 to TRBJ2-7; 8 positions match TRBD1. This specimen was peripheral blood, taken 28 days after the second dose of the MenACWY control vaccine. The CDR3 protein is CASSFGRQGRRNEQYF. CDR3 in DNA: TGCGCCAGCAGCTTTGGCCGACAGGGGAGGAGGAACGAGCAGTACTTC.